One sample yielded the 19 T cell receptor beta chains listed below, sequenced in a study of T cells in Graves' hyperthyroidism and ophthalmopathy. It was RNA transcripts that yielded the amplified TCR beta CDR3 regions. The primer set for the first-round RT-PCR of the TCR CDR3 was HTBI. One entry per CDR3 protein, called by TCRdb with MiXCR from the multiplex PCR reads. The sample holds over 400,000 distinct CDR3 sequences, about 22% seen once. The specimen was blood. These receptors were obtained from a woman in her seventies with Graves' ophthalmopathy.

This clonotype was counted a few times. The chain employs TRBV15 and TRBJ1-5; D not certain. The ends were cut back, 1 base at V and 5 bases at J, with 12 bases in the middle. There are 15 residues in the CDR3. CDR1 and CDR2 (germline): LNHNV, YYDKDF (reference sequence). In DNA, the CDR3 is TGTGCCACCAGCAGAGGGCTGGACGGAGATCAGCCCCAGCATTTT. Its translation is CATSRGLDGDQPQHF.

There are a few counts of this clonotype. The chain has TRBV27 and TRBJ2-7; D is possibly TRBD1 or TRBD2 (6 bases each). The germline V and J ends were trimmed by 6 bases and 2 bases, with 14 bases remaining between them. Germline lookup yields CDR1 MNHEY and CDR2 SMNVEV (reference sequence). The CDR3 totals 14 residues. The chain's CDR3 is CASRGGHTAYEQYF. The CDR3, as DNA: TGTGCCAGCAGGGGGGGACATACTGCCTACGAGCAGTACTTC.

In its sample, this clonotype was seen many times. This chain connects TRBV12-3 or TRBV12-4 to TRBJ2-5; 8 bases map to TRBD1. V shed 6 bases and J 5 bases; nucleotides not matched to a gene: 5. This CDR3 has 13 residues. In DNA, the CDR3 is TGTGCCAGCAGGGAAAGACAGGGGGAGACCCAGTACTTC. Amino acids: CASRERQGETQYF.

Turning to this clonotype: Sequence at one end of the junction differs from germline and may be a read error. This chain links TRBV30 with TRBJ1-2, with D tentatively TRBD1 (6 bases). Germline CDR1 is GTSNPN and CDR2 is SVGIG (reference sequence). This CDR3 is 12 amino acids long. CDR3 protein: CAWTDRRYDYTF. In nucleotides, the CDR3 is TGTGCCTGGACGGACAGACGCTATGACTACACCTTC.

This chain connects TRBV20-1 to TRBJ2-1; TRBD2 matches 13 bases. The V gene's germline CDR1 is DFQATT and CDR2 SNEGSKA (reference sequence). The CDR3 length is 12 residues. The V segment lost 6 bases and the J segment 12 bases; nucleotides outside the gene matches: 5. CDR3 protein: CSALGLAGVQFF. The DNA for the CDR3 is TGCAGTGCGCTTGGACTAGCGGGAGTGCAGTTCTTC.

V is TRBV18 and J is TRBJ2-7; D remains unclear. The CDR3 contains 13 residues. Looked up from germline, CDR1 is KGHSH and CDR2 is LQKENI. The germline V and J ends were trimmed by 3 bases and 6 bases, with 12 bases remaining between them. The CDR3 here is CASSPGPALEQYF. CDR3 DNA: TGTGCCAGCTCACCCGGACCGGCCCTCGAGCAGTACTTC.

On this clonotype itself: Just one base apart from a much larger clone, this may be a read error. This chain uses TRBV7-2 with TRBJ2-1; 9 bases agree with TRBD2. Germline V gene data show CDR1 as SGHTA and CDR2 as FQGNSA. With 5 bases clipped from V and 4 bases from J, the junction kept 3 bases outside the gene matches. The CDR3 has 14 residues. The CDR3 reads CTSSPGLAYNEQFF. CDR3 bases: TGTACCAGCAGCCCGGGACTAGCTTACAATGAGCAGTTCTTC.

This clonotype was found many times. CDR3 sequence: CAISSGTNTEAFF. CDR3 in DNA: TGTGCCATCAGCTCCGGGACTAATACTGAAGCTTTCTTT. The chain links TRBV10-3 to TRBJ1-1, with a tentative D call TRBD1 (5 bases). V lost 6 bases and J 5 bases, leaving 13 bases between the germline ends. The CDR3 is 13 residues long. Germline CDR1 is ENHRY and CDR2 is SYGVKD.

This clonotype has only a few counts. V gene TRBV7-6 combines with J gene TRBJ2-3; TRBD1 agrees at 7 bases. The CDR3 covers 13 residues. Germline V gene lookup returns CDR1 SGHVS and CDR2 FNYEAQ. With 5 bases clipped from V and 4 bases from J, the junction kept 3 bases outside the gene matches. In DNA form, the CDR3 reads TGTGCCAGCAGCGTGGGACAGTCAGATACGCAGTATTTT. It is translated as CASSVGQSDTQYF.

This clonotype has ten or more counts. V is TRBV6-5 and J is TRBJ1-4, with D perhaps matching TRBD1 (5 bases). V shed 0 bases and J shed 2 bases, with 19 bases lying between them. CDR1 and CDR2 from the germline V gene are MNHEY and SVGAGI. This CDR3 region has 19 residues. The CDR3 DNA is TGTGCCAGCAGTTACTCGAACCGGGGGATTAGTGGTACTAATGAAAAACTGTTTTTT. It is translated as CASSYSNRGISGTNEKLFF.

This clonotype came up a few times. V usage is TRBV18 and J usage is TRBJ2-7; TRBD1 matches at 7 bases. Germline CDR1 KGHSH, CDR2 LQKENI. The CDR3 sequence is 13 residues long. Trimming took 5 bases from V and 3 from J; bases not matched to a gene: 4. The CDR3 bases are TGTGCCAGCTCATCGGGACAGATCTACGAGCAGTACTTC. This translates into CASSSGQIYEQYF. The full variable domain, its missing parts supplied by reference TRBV18 and TRBJ2-7, is NAGVMQNPRHLVRRRGQEARLRCSPMKGHSHVYWYRQLPEEGLKFMVYLQKENIIDESGMPKERFSAEFPKEGPSILRIQQVVRGDSAAYFCASSSGQIYEQYFGPGTRLTVT.

With regard to this clonotype: A much larger clone differs from this one at a single base, so this may be a read error. The conserved phenylalanine or tryptophan normally closing the CDR3 is absent here, so this likely arose from a read error. This chain joins TRBV28 and TRBJ1-1, with D possibly matching TRBD1 (5 bases). Germline V gene lookup returns CDR1 MDHEN and CDR2 SYDVKM. V lost 6 bases and J 5 bases, leaving 16 bases between the germline ends. The CDR3 consists of 14 residues. This chain's CDR3 is CASSLTLRGTEAFS. Here the CDR3 DNA reads TGTGCCAGCAGCCTGACCCTACGGGGGACTGAAGCTTTCTCT.

This clonotype has only a few counts. The J gene is TRBJ2-5, the V gene TRBV24-1; maybe TRBD1 (5 bases). There are 17 residues in the CDR3. The germline V gene has CDR1 KGHDR and CDR2 SFDVKD. Trimming cost V 3 bases and J 1 base, with 17 bases left between them. The DNA of the CDR3 is TGTGCCACCAGTGATCCCTCCCCACAGGCCTCCCAAGAGACCCAGTACTTC. Protein: CATSDPSPQASQETQYF.

This clonotype was seen only a few times. The junction and the germline gene differ at one end; a read error may be behind it. This chain connects TRBV20-1 to TRBJ1-1; 7 positions match TRBD1. The CDR3 is 13 residues long. CDR1 and CDR2 from the germline V gene are DFQATT and SNEGSKA (reference sequence). The chain's CDR3 is CRATGTANTEAFF. The CDR3, as DNA: TGCAGGGCTACCGGGACAGCTAACACTGAAGCTTTCTTT.

This clonotype was counted at least ten times. The V gene is TRBV7-2, the J gene TRBJ1-1; D not resolved. Per germline, CDR1 SGHTA and CDR2 FQGNSA. There are 13 residues in the CDR3. Between the trimmed V and J ends, which lost 5 bases and 7 bases, there was a span of 14 bases. The CDR3 DNA reads as TGTGCCAGCAGCGCCAACCCCGGCAGTGAAGCTTTCTTT. Translating it yields CASSANPGSEAFF.

The chain couples TRBV20-1 to TRBJ1-4; D may be TRBD1 (5 bases). Trimming shortened V by 6 bases and J by 5 bases, and 16 bases separated the two germline ends. The germline gives CDR1 DFQATT, CDR2 SNEGSKA (reference sequence). The length of the CDR3 is 14 residues. The CDR3 loop reads CSAEEGTENEKLFF. CDR3 coding DNA: TGCAGTGCCGAGGAGGGGACGGAGAATGAAAAACTGTTTTTT.

This clonotype has more than one count but fewer than ten. The rearrangement uses TRBV20-1 and TRBJ2-1, with 11 bases aligning to TRBD2. Trimming removed 3 bases from V and 6 bases from J; junction bases left unmatched: 10. Germline V gives CDR1 DFQATT, CDR2 SNEGSKA (reference sequence). This CDR3 comprises 16 residues. The DNA for the CDR3 is TGCAGTGCTAGGGTACCCGGGACTAGCGGAGCCAATGAGCAGTTCTTC. Its protein product is CSARVPGTSGANEQFF.

In this sample, this clonotype turned up once. DNA of the CDR3: TGTGCCAGCAGCCGAACAGGGTCTCCTGGAAACACCATATATTTT. Residues: CASSRTGSPGNTIYF. The rearrangement joins TRBV14 to TRBJ1-3; tentatively, D is TRBD1 (6 bases). The CDR3 loop spans 15 amino acids. V was pared by 4 bases and J by 2 bases, with 12 bases between. Germline V gene sequence: CDR1 SGHDN, CDR2 FVKESK.

V gene TRBV5-6 combines with J gene TRBJ2-3; 8 bases line up with TRBD2. The V segment lost 5 bases and the J segment 6 bases; nucleotides outside the gene matches: 8. This CDR3 is built from 14 residues. Germline assignment: CDR1 SGHDT and CDR2 YYEEEE. This CDR3 reads CASSLRERGDTQYF. Here the CDR3 DNA reads TGTGCCAGCAGTCTGCGGGAGCGGGGGGATACGCAGTATTTT.